This T cell receptor beta chain is drawn from a study of cytomegalovirus exposure and HLA in healthy donors. Study-level points and caveats: Most CMV-associated TCR beta chains were later found to appear HLA-restricted. Because they were indistinguishable, some V segments, including TRBV6-2 and TRBV6-3, were excluded. Further analysis was carried out later, and it showed several of the most significant clusters appearing linked to common viral pathogens. Trimming of TCR beta V- and J-genes showed a link, identified in a later analysis, to a missense DCLRE1C variant.

As for this clone: Its antigen remains unknown.

The V end was cut by 4 bases, the J end by 0 bases, with 9 bases between. The CDR3 contains 15 residues. Germline-derived CDR1 and CDR2 are MGHRA and YSYEKL. PCR involved 60 Vbeta and 13 Jbeta primers. Only in-frame clones appear in the TCRdb table, and some are missing; sequencing was by immunoSEQ multiplex PCR. This table holds 100,000 to 140,000 clones, 81% found once. The sequence was obtained from a man younger than 45 in good health and CMV-seronegative. V usage is TRBV4-1 and J usage is TRBJ1-4; D gene uncertain. Sequencing was performed on PBMCs. The CDR3, as DNA: TGCGCCAGCAGCCCTAACAGAGCAACTAATGAAAAACTGTTTTTT. It translates to CASSPNRATNEKLFF.